Sequencing of this T cell receptor gamma chain was carried out in a study of gamma delta lymphoproliferative disorders and STAT genes. Study overall: For the delta chain, EuroClonality-NGS standard procedure was applied. Study results and caveats: Leukemic cells skewed toward terminal effectors, unlike likely varied control T cells. Apart from a couple of gamma clonotypes, major patient clonotypes were public.

TCRdb reanalysed the multiplex PCR reads via CATT. The sample has a few thousand gamma-chain clones, around a tenth seen once. The CDR3 is 17 amino acids long, termini counted. This clone ranks as medium-sized. Its antigen is not identified. The DNA is left out, because the CDR3 cannot be placed on it with certainty; the CDR3 is given as TCRdb lists it. Genomic DNA from isolated PBMCs served as the sequencing template. V gene TRGV11 was called; the J gene was not. TRGV11 qualifies as an ORF whose function is uncertain. This TCR derives from a human donor with gamma-delta T-cell large granular lymphocyte leukemia. What was sequenced was blood. This CDR3 reads CTTVPAGLGTFYYKKLF.